The next 23 T cell receptor beta chains were all read from a single sample in a study of T cell responses to AZD1222 COVID-19 vaccine. TCRdb keeps only in-frame clones here, not all; method: immunoSEQ multiplex PCR. The table lists roughly 150,000 clones, nearly 95% of them singletons, with just over 5% in the top ten. Sequencing was performed on peripheral blood, taken on day 0 of AZD1222 vaccination. The origin of the receptors is an adult in good health.

The gene calls are TRBV14 and TRBJ2-5; D may be TRBD1 (6 bases). The CDR3 is 13 amino acids. Between the trimmed V and J ends, which lost 7 bases and 4 bases, there was a span of 13 bases. Germline CDR1 and CDR2: SGHDN and FVKESK. The DNA for the CDR3 is TGTGCCAGCAACCGGGACATAGGAGAGACCCAGTACTTC. Protein sequence: CASNRDIGETQYF. The variable domain in full, with the rest retrieved from reference TRBV14 and TRBJ2-5, is EAGVTQFPSHSVIEKGQTVTLRCDPISGHDNLYWYRRVMGKEIKFLLHFVKESKQDESGMPNNRFLAERTGGTYSTLKVQPAELEDSGVYFCASNRDIGETQYFGPGTRLLVL.

The gene calls are TRBV27 and TRBJ1-2; D perhaps matches TRBD1 (5 bases). Trimming left V 3 bases short and J 9 bases short, with 14 bases between. The CDR3 runs 13 residues. Germline V gives CDR1 MNHEY, CDR2 SMNVEV (reference sequence). This CDR3 reads CASSLGVSKSYTF. CDR3 nucleotide sequence: TGTGCCAGCAGTTTGGGGGTTTCTAAAAGCTACACCTTC.

V is TRBV3-1 (or the pseudogene TRBV3-2) and J is TRBJ2-1; D gene unclear. CDR3 length equals 14 residues. Per germline, CDR1 LGHDT and CDR2 YNNKEL (reference sequence). V lost 1 base, J lost 6 bases, and 10 bases lay in between. This CDR3 reads CASSQASRSNEQFF. The CDR3 DNA is TGTGCCAGCAGCCAAGCATCCAGGAGCAATGAGCAGTTCTTC.

The V and J genes are TRBV5-1 and TRBJ2-3; 12 bases line up with TRBD2. CDR3 size: 17 residues. Germline-derived CDR1 and CDR2 are SGHRS and YFSETQ. V dropped 1 base and J dropped 2; count of bases not matched to a gene: 5. Here the CDR3 reads CASSLMASGRATDTQYF. The CDR3 DNA sequence: TGCGCCAGCAGCTTGATGGCTAGCGGGAGGGCCACAGATACGCAGTATTTT.

This chain joins TRBV6-2 or TRBV6-3 and TRBJ2-7; TRBD2 is a possible D gene (6 bases). Germline values: CDR1 MNHEY, CDR2 SVGEGT. The V end was cut by 5 bases, the J end by 0 bases, with 14 bases between. The CDR3 consists of 15 residues. The CDR3 DNA sequence: TGTGCCAGCAGTAACACGGGACTCGGCTCCTACGAGCAGTACTTC. Translated: CASSNTGLGSYEQYF.

The chain employs TRBV5-6 and TRBJ2-7; 10 positions match TRBD1. The CDR3 extends over 16 amino acids. Per germline, CDR1 SGHDT and CDR2 YYEEEE. Germline trimming cut 4 bases from V and 3 bases from J; bases unmatched to any gene: 10. The CDR3, as DNA: TGTGCCAGCAGCCCGGGGACAGGGGAAGGGCTCTACGAGCAGTACTTC. It encodes CASSPGTGEGLYEQYF. The complete variable domain, with remaining parts taken from reference TRBV5-6 and TRBJ2-7, reads DAGVTQSPTHLIKTRGQQVTLRCSPKSGHDTVSWYQQALGQGPQFIFQYYEEEERQRGNFPDRFSGHQFPNYSSELNVNALLLGDSALYLCASSPGTGEGLYEQYFGPGTRLTVT.

V gene TRBV18 combines with J gene TRBJ1-1; D remains unclear. This CDR3 has 13 residues. Germline V CDR1 and CDR2: KGHSH, LQKENI. V was pared by 6 bases and J by 2 bases, with 10 bases between. The CDR3 DNA reads TGTGCCAGCTCGTCGGGATACAACACTGAAGCTTTCTTT. The encoded protein is CASSSGYNTEAFF.

The J gene is TRBJ2-7, the V gene TRBV19; 10 positions match TRBD2. The trim removed 6 bases at V and 3 bases at J, leaving 2 bases unmatched. This CDR3 has 13 amino acids. Germline V gives CDR1 LNHDA, CDR2 SQIVND (reference sequence). The DNA for the CDR3 is TGTGCCAGTAGCCCTAGCGGGAGCTACGAGCAGTACTTC. Translation gives CASSPSGSYEQYF.

The rearrangement joins TRBV19 to TRBJ1-5; D gene uncertain. The CDR3 has 15 amino acids. The V end lost 3 bases, the J end lost 0 bases, and 9 bases lay between the germline ends. Looked up from germline, CDR1 is LNHDA and CDR2 is SQIVND (reference sequence). Here the CDR3 reads CASSIFEASNQPQHF. The CDR3 DNA is TGTGCCAGTAGTATTTTCGAGGCTAGCAATCAGCCCCAGCATTTT.

The chain is built from TRBV5-1 and TRBJ2-7, with D possibly TRBD1 on 6 matching bases. Germline V gene lookup returns CDR1 SGHRS and CDR2 YFSETQ. V lost 6 bases and J lost 5, with 21 bases in between. The CDR3 spans 15 residues. CDR3 amino acids: CASTLGSGDGHEQYF. The CDR3 DNA reads as TGCGCCAGCACACTTGGGTCAGGGGATGGTCACGAGCAGTACTTC. Variable domain in full (rest from reference TRBV5-1 and TRBJ2-7): KAGVTQTPRYLIKTRGQQVTLSCSPISGHRSVSWYQQTPGQGLQFLFEYFSETQRNKGNFPGRFSGRQFSNSRSEMNVSTLELGDSALYLCASTLGSGDGHEQYFGPGTRLTVT.

The chain employs TRBV5-6 and TRBJ2-3; tentative D call: TRBD2 (6 bases). Germline V gives CDR1 SGHDT, CDR2 YYEEEE. The CDR3 contains 16 residues. V was cut by 3 bases and J by 2 bases, with 16 bases left in between. In DNA form, the CDR3 reads TGTGCCAGCAGCTCACCCCTAGCGACTTCCACAGATACGCAGTATTTT. Its translation is CASSSPLATSTDTQYF.

The chain is built from TRBV6-1 and TRBJ2-7; 9 bases match TRBD2. Germline assignment: CDR1 MNHNS and CDR2 SASEGT. Unmatched junction bases numbered 5, after V lost 2 bases and J lost 6 bases. The CDR3 loop spans 14 amino acids. The CDR3 sequence: CASSERSGSGEQYF. CDR3 in DNA: TGTGCCAGCAGTGAACGTAGCGGGAGCGGCGAGCAGTACTTC.

This rearrangement joins TRBV10-1 to TRBJ2-7, with no clear D. The germline V gene has CDR1 WNHNN and CDR2 SYGVQD (reference sequence). CDR3 length: 12 residues. The V end was cut by 4 bases, the J end by 0 bases, with 4 bases between. CDR3 DNA sequence: TGCGCCAGCAGTGCGTCCTCCTACGAGCAGTACTTC. Its translation: CASSASSYEQYF.

The chain is built from TRBV3-1 (or the pseudogene TRBV3-2) and TRBJ2-3; 11 bases match TRBD2. Germline V gene data show CDR1 as LGHDT and CDR2 as YNNKEL (reference sequence). The V and J ends lost 3 bases and 4 bases, in that order; junction bases with no gene match: 6. This CDR3 is built from 16 residues. The CDR3 is CASSHVAGGLPDTQYF. The CDR3 region has the DNA TGTGCCAGCAGCCATGTAGCGGGAGGGCTGCCAGATACGCAGTATTTT.

The genes are TRBV11-1 and TRBJ1-1, with TRBD1 as a possible D gene (6 bases). Trimming pared 1 base from V and 1 base from J, leaving 13 bases between. CDR3 length equals 16 residues. Germline V CDR1 and CDR2: SGHAT, FQDESV (reference sequence). CDR3 nucleotide sequence: TGTGCCAGCAGCTTAGGGAGAACAGGGACGAACACTGAAGCTTTCTTT. Translated: CASSLGRTGTNTEAFF.

The genes are TRBV6-2 or TRBV6-3 and TRBJ2-2; no clear D. The germline gives CDR1 MNHEY, CDR2 SVGEGT. Trimming cost V 3 bases and J 4 bases, with 6 bases left between them. The CDR3 is made up of 13 amino acids. The CDR3 DNA reads as TGTGCCAGCAGTTATAGGAGCACCGGGGAGCTGTTTTTT. Translation: CASSYRSTGELFF.

The V call is TRBV2, the J call TRBJ2-7; TRBD1 might be the D (5 bases). V shed 3 bases and J shed 1 base, with 13 bases lying between them. Germline V gene sequence: CDR1 SNHLY, CDR2 FYNNEI. The CDR3 length is 15 residues. The CDR3 protein is CASSEGQTGSYEQYF. DNA of the CDR3: TGTGCCAGCAGTGAGGGGCAGACGGGTTCCTACGAGCAGTACTTC.

The gene calls are TRBV7-2 and TRBJ2-1; TRBD2 agrees at 11 bases. This CDR3 is 18 amino acids long. V trimming: 5 bases; J trimming: 5 bases; junction bases outside the gene matches: 14. In germline, CDR1 is SGHTA, CDR2 FQGNSA. As DNA, the CDR3 is TGTGCCAGCAGCACCACACATATAGCGGGAGGGTTCCACAATGAGCAGTTCTTC. Amino acid sequence: CASSTTHIAGGFHNEQFF.

This chain joins TRBV5-6 and TRBJ2-7, with 11 bases fitting TRBD1. The V segment lost 1 base and the J segment 2 bases; nucleotides outside the gene matches: 2. CDR1 and CDR2 from the germline V gene are SGHDT and YYEEEE. The CDR3 totals 15 residues. This chain's CDR3 is CASSLRDRGAYEQYF. Here the CDR3 DNA reads TGTGCCAGCAGCTTGAGGGACAGGGGGGCCTACGAGCAGTACTTC.

The chain links TRBV28 to TRBJ1-1; unclear D gene. The CDR3 has 16 amino acids. The germline CDR1 and CDR2 sequences are MDHEN and SYDVKM. V was pared by 4 bases and J by 1 base, with 16 bases between. CDR3 nucleotide sequence: TGTGCCAGCAGTTCACGCTCACAAATAACGAACACTGAAGCTTTCTTT. Protein: CASSSRSQITNTEAFF.

This chain links TRBV19 with TRBJ2-2, with 7 bases identical to TRBD1. V gave up 3 bases and J gave up 6 bases; unmatched junction bases: 4. CDR3 length: 14 residues. Germline CDR1 and CDR2: LNHDA and SQIVND (reference sequence). This CDR3 is CASSITGEAGELFF. DNA for the CDR3: TGTGCCAGTAGTATTACAGGGGAAGCCGGGGAGCTGTTTTTT.

The chain carries TRBV3-1 (or the pseudogene TRBV3-2) and TRBJ1-1, with D unresolved. The CDR3 length is 13 residues. Germline assignment: CDR1 LGHDT and CDR2 YNNKEL (reference sequence). V was pared by 0 bases and J by 6 bases, with 8 bases between. CDR3 nucleotide sequence: TGTGCCAGCAGCCAAGATCTTGGGGCTGAAGCTTTCTTT. The encoded protein is CASSQDLGAEAFF.

The J gene is TRBJ2-1, the V gene TRBV7-9, with D possibly matching TRBD2 (6 bases). Trimming pared 0 bases from V and 0 bases from J, leaving 15 bases between. CDR3 length equals 18 residues. CDR1 is SEHNR, CDR2 FQNEAQ, per germline (reference sequence). CDR3 amino acids: CASSLAGGLLSSYNEQFF. The DNA of the CDR3 is TGTGCCAGCAGCTTAGCGGGAGGCCTTCTGAGCTCCTACAATGAGCAGTTCTTC.